Each of the 25 T cell receptor beta chains below was sequenced from the same sample in a study of blood T cell repertoires in COVID-19. TCRdb's copy holds only in-frame clones and misses some; the assay was immunoSEQ multiplex PCR. The sample has under 200,000 clones, around nine tenths seen once. The sequenced material came from peripheral blood. The receptors were gathered from a woman aged 70 to 79 with COVID-19, enrolled during active disease.

The chain has TRBV6-5 and TRBJ2-5; 10 bases agree with TRBD2. The V gene's germline CDR1 is MNHEY and CDR2 SVGAGI. V dropped 2 bases and J dropped 8; count of bases not matched to a gene: 11. The CDR3 has 16 amino acids. The CDR3 coding sequence is TGTGCCAGCAGTTACACCCCTCTAGCGGGGGCCTCAACCCAGTACTTC. This codes for CASSYTPLAGASTQYF.

The sample holds a few counts of this clone. The chain recombines TRBV5-1 with TRBJ1-1, with a possible D match to TRBD1 (5 bases). V was pared by 0 bases and J by 0 bases, with 12 bases between. The CDR3 covers 16 residues. Looked up from germline, CDR1 is SGHRS and CDR2 is YFSETQ. In DNA form, the CDR3 reads TGCGCCAGCAGCTTGGCAGGTAGGGGTTTGAACACTGAAGCTTTCTTT. It specifies CASSLAGRGLNTEAFF. Full variable domain (missing parts from reference TRBV5-1 and TRBJ1-1): KAGVTQTPRYLIKTRGQQVTLSCSPISGHRSVSWYQQTPGQGLQFLFEYFSETQRNKGNFPGRFSGRQFSNSRSEMNVSTLELGDSALYLCASSLAGRGLNTEAFFGQGTRLTVV.

The chain combines TRBV9 with TRBJ2-7, with 7 bases lining up with TRBD2. Germline V gives CDR1 SGDLS, CDR2 YYNGEE. J lost 0 bases, V lost 4 bases, and 4 bases had no gene match. The CDR3 extends over 14 amino acids. CDR3 region: CASSPGLSSYEQYF. CDR3 bases: TGTGCCAGCAGCCCGGGACTAAGCTCCTACGAGCAGTACTTC.

The CDR3 DNA follows: TGTGCCAGCAGCTTAGTTGCTAGCGGGGGGCCCGATACGCAGTATTTT. It specifies CASSLVASGGPDTQYF. V is TRBV11-1 and J is TRBJ2-3; TRBD2 aligns across 11 bases. The J segment lost 6 bases and the V segment lost 1 base, leaving 6 bases of the junction unmatched. Germline-derived CDR1 and CDR2 are SGHAT and FQDESV (reference sequence). CDR3 size: 16 residues.

Turning to this clone: At one end, the junction sequence differs from germline, possibly due to a read error. The chain employs TRBV9 and TRBJ1-3, with a possible D match to TRBD1 (5 bases). Germline V gene lookup returns CDR1 SGDLS and CDR2 YYNGEE. The CDR3 contains 14 residues. The CDR3 here is CASTSGRVGNTIYF. CDR3 bases: TGTGCAAGCACTTCAGGGAGGGTCGGAAACACCATATATTTT.

The chain couples TRBV5-1 to TRBJ2-3; perhaps TRBD1 as D (6 bases). CDR3 length: 15 residues. Germline V gene data show CDR1 as SGHRS and CDR2 as YFSETQ. Trimming cost V 4 bases and J 2 bases, with 14 bases left between them. CDR3 protein: CASSGGLPSTDTQYF. CDR3 DNA sequence: TGCGCCAGCAGCGGGGGCCTCCCCTCCACAGATACGCAGTATTTT.

The rearrangement joins TRBV6-6 to TRBJ2-4; 8 bases match TRBD2. V was pared by 6 bases and J by 3 bases, with 1 base of the junction left unmatched. The CDR3 consists of 13 residues. CDR1 is MNHNY and CDR2 is SVGAGI in the germline V gene (reference sequence). The CDR3 spells CASSGGDKNIQYF. Here the CDR3 DNA reads TGTGCCAGCAGCGGGGGGGACAAAAACATTCAGTACTTC.

This chain uses TRBV3-1 (or the pseudogene TRBV3-2) with TRBJ2-1; TRBD1 matches at 8 bases. Germline CDR1 reads LGHDT; CDR2 reads YNNKEL (reference sequence). This CDR3 comprises 17 residues. V shed 3 bases and J 0 bases; nucleotides not matched to a gene: 7. CDR3 sequence: CASSHRTGGYSYNEQFF. CDR3 in DNA: TGTGCCAGCAGCCACCGTACAGGGGGGTACTCCTACAATGAGCAGTTCTTC.

This clone was seen a handful of times. The chain couples TRBV29-1 to TRBJ2-4; weak D call: TRBD2 (7 bases). Germline lookup yields CDR1 SQVTM and CDR2 ANQGSEA. V was trimmed by 1 base and J by 8 bases, leaving 18 bases between them. This CDR3 contains 15 residues. CDR3 amino acids: CSVEGGGAGEDIQYF. The CDR3 DNA sequence: TGCAGCGTTGAAGGTGGGGGGGCCGGTGAGGACATTCAGTACTTC.

CDR3 amino acids: CASSPGRRSYGYTF. The CDR3 nucleotides are TGTGCCAGCAGTCCCGGAAGGAGAAGCTATGGCTACACCTTC. V gene TRBV27 combines with J gene TRBJ1-2; D unresolved. CDR1 is MNHEY and CDR2 is SMNVEV in the germline V gene (reference sequence). V was clipped by 5 bases and J by 4 bases, with 14 bases between them. This CDR3 has 14 amino acids.

The V and J genes are TRBV3-1 (or the pseudogene TRBV3-2) and TRBJ1-5; D is ambiguous. CDR3 length equals 14 residues. Germline V CDR1 and CDR2: LGHDT, YNNKEL (reference sequence). V was clipped by 1 base and J by 3 bases, with 7 bases between them. For the CDR3, the DNA is TGTGCCAGCAGCCAAGCCCGAGACAATCAGCCCCAGCATTTT. Protein: CASSQARDNQPQHF.

The J gene is TRBJ1-2, the V gene TRBV6-5; a weak D match, TRBD1 (6 bases). Trimming took 7 bases from V and 5 from J, leaving 14 bases between them. This CDR3 has 13 residues. Per the germline V gene, CDR1 is MNHEY and CDR2 is SVGAGI. The CDR3 DNA sequence: TGTGCCAGCACGAGGGGGGGAGGGTATGGCTACACCTTC. Protein product: CASTRGGGYGYTF.

The chain has TRBV4-1 and TRBJ1-5; 10 positions match TRBD1. With V trimmed by 0 bases and J by 5 bases, 4 bases remained unmatched. The CDR3 is made up of 16 amino acids. From germline, CDR1 is MGHRA and CDR2 YSYEKL. CDR3 in DNA: TGCGCCAGCAGCCAAGATAGGGGGACAGGGGATCAGCCCCAGCATTTT. It translates to CASSQDRGTGDQPQHF.

The V and J genes are TRBV6-1 and TRBJ1-5; TRBD1 matches 7 bases. Trimming cost V 3 bases and J 3 bases; bases outside gene matches: 8. The CDR3 spans 16 residues. Germline V gene sequence: CDR1 MNHNS, CDR2 SASEGT. Here the CDR3 reads CASSDKGAVANQPQHF. As DNA, the CDR3 is TGTGCCAGCAGTGATAAGGGGGCGGTGGCCAATCAGCCCCAGCATTTT.

The CDR3 sequence is CASSEIPSLLAGVGNIQYF. The CDR3 region has the DNA TGTGCCAGCAGTGAAATCCCCTCCCTACTAGCGGGGGTTGGGAACATTCAGTACTTC. The chain combines TRBV6-1 with TRBJ2-4; TRBD2 matches 11 bases. Per the germline V gene, CDR1 is MNHNS and CDR2 is SASEGT. The CDR3 runs 19 residues. The junction had 16 bases not matched to a gene; V was cut back by 2 bases and J by 7 bases.

The rearrangement uses TRBV29-1 and TRBJ2-7, with a tentative D call TRBD2 (6 bases). CDR1 and CDR2 from the germline V gene are SQVTM and ANQGSEA. This CDR3 spans 13 amino acids. V was cut by 3 bases and J by 6 bases, with 15 bases left in between. CDR3 residues: CSVDLRMGGEQYF. In nucleotides, the CDR3 is TGCAGCGTTGACCTACGGATGGGAGGCGAGCAGTACTTC.

The chain uses TRBV19 and TRBJ1-2; D perhaps matches TRBD1 (6 bases). CDR1 is LNHDA, CDR2 SQIVND, per germline (reference sequence). V lost 3 bases and J lost 6, with 14 bases in between. CDR3 length: 14 residues. This CDR3 reads CASSITGGANGYTF. The CDR3 nucleotides read TGTGCCAGTAGTATCACCGGGGGGGCCAATGGCTACACCTTC. The whole variable domain, filled in from reference TRBV19 and TRBJ1-2, reads DGGITQSPKYLFRKEGQNVTLSCEQNLNHDAMYWYRQDPGQGLRLIYYSQIVNDFQKGDIAEGYSVSREKKESFPLTVTSAQKNPTAFYLCASSITGGANGYTFGSGTRLTVV.

The chain employs TRBV5-4 and TRBJ2-2; 12 bases align to TRBD2. The CDR3 extends over 16 amino acids. Germline assignment: CDR1 SGHNT and CDR2 YYREEE (reference sequence). Losses at the gene ends were 4 bases for V and 1 base for J; bases not matched to a gene: 2. This CDR3 is CASSPSGGGNTGELFF. The CDR3 coding sequence is TGTGCCAGCAGCCCTAGCGGGGGGGGGAACACCGGGGAGCTGTTTTTT.

The rearrangement links TRBV7-2 to TRBJ2-7; TRBD2 aligns across 10 bases. The CDR3 is made up of 16 amino acids. Trimming removed 3 bases from V and 2 bases from J; junction bases left unmatched: 7. Germline lookup yields CDR1 SGHTA and CDR2 FQGNSA. As DNA, the CDR3 is TGTGCCAGCAGCTTGGGTGTTACTAGCGGGGCCTACGAGCAGTACTTC. Its translation is CASSLGVTSGAYEQYF.

This chain uses TRBV3-1 (or the pseudogene TRBV3-2) with TRBJ1-2; 8 bases agree with TRBD1. CDR1 is LGHDT, CDR2 YNNKEL, per germline (reference sequence). With V trimmed by 4 bases and J by 0 bases, 4 bases remained unmatched. The CDR3 sequence is 15 residues long. The CDR3 nucleotides are TGTGCCAGCAGCCGCGGACAGGGCTCTAACTATGGCTACACCTTC. As protein: CASSRGQGSNYGYTF.

The chain is built from TRBV15 and TRBJ1-2, with 9 bases identical to TRBD1. Germline loops: CDR1 LNHNV, CDR2 YYDKDF (reference sequence). CDR3 length: 16 residues. The J segment lost 2 bases and the V segment lost 0 bases, leaving 4 bases of the junction unmatched. The CDR3 region has the DNA TGTGCCACCAGCAGAGATCGGGACAGGGAAAACTATGGCTACACCTTC. Translated, it gives CATSRDRDRENYGYTF.

The genes are TRBV5-1 and TRBJ2-1; 13 bases fit TRBD2. From germline, CDR1 is SGHRS and CDR2 YFSETQ. The CDR3 spans 18 residues. The V segment lost 4 bases and the J segment 0 bases; nucleotides outside the gene matches: 7. The DNA for the CDR3 is TGCGCCAGCAGCCTCGGGACTAGCGGGGTTAGCTCCTACAATGAGCAGTTCTTC. This encodes CASSLGTSGVSSYNEQFF.

The V and J genes are TRBV19 and TRBJ2-5; 8 bases map to TRBD1. After removal of 4 bases from V and 11 bases from J, the junction contained 12 bases not matched to a gene. The length of the CDR3 is 14 residues. Germline CDR1 is LNHDA and CDR2 is SQIVND (reference sequence). CDR3 nucleotide sequence: TGTGCCAGTAGTAGCGGTCGGACCGGGGACAGGCAGTACTTC. Its protein is CASSSGRTGDRQYF.

V usage is TRBV19 and J usage is TRBJ1-6; 9 bases match TRBD1. With V trimmed by 5 bases and J by 11 bases, 22 bases remained unmatched. The CDR3 consists of 19 residues. The germline V gene encodes CDR1 LNHDA and CDR2 SQIVND (reference sequence). CDR3 DNA sequence: TGTGCCAGTAGTCCCGGACAGGGGTATTTTCTCGGTTCGAGGGCACCCCTCCACTTT. Its translation: CASSPGQGYFLGSRAPLHF.

This sequence joins TRBV6-2 or TRBV6-3 and TRBJ1-1, with D unresolved. V was clipped by 0 bases and J by 3 bases, with 14 bases between them. The CDR3 consists of 16 residues. Looked up from germline, CDR1 is MNHEY and CDR2 is SVGEGT. In DNA form, the CDR3 reads TGTGCCAGCAGTTACTCGAGTCGGGAGCCGGACACTGAAGCTTTCTTT. This translates into CASSYSSREPDTEAFF.